Detailed here is one T cell receptor beta chain. The PCR employed 60 Vbeta primers together with 13 Jbeta primers. Method: immunoSEQ multiplex PCR; TCRdb's copy keeps in-frame clones and lacks some. The sample includes around 95,000 clones, around 84% seen only once; the top ten take over 3.5%. These data are taken from a study of cytomegalovirus exposure and HLA in healthy donors. Germline CDR1 SGHAT, CDR2 FQNNGV. The CDR3 totals 14 residues. V was clipped by 1 base and J by 2 bases, with 9 bases between them. The clonotype was recovered from a middle-aged woman in good health and CMV-seropositive. The chain is built from TRBV11-2 and TRBJ2-7, with no clear D. Specimen: PBMCs. The CDR3 coding sequence is TGTGCCAGCAGCTTAGTTCCAGGCACCTACGAGCAGTACTTC. It codes for CASSLVPGTYEQYF. Supplemented by reference TRBV11-2 and TRBJ2-7, the full variable domain reads EAGVAQSPRYKIIEKRQSVAFWCNPISGHATLYWYQQILGQGPKLLIQFQNNGVVDDSQLPKDRFSAERLKGVDSTLKIQPAKLEDSAVYLCASSLVPGTYEQYFGPGTRLTVT.